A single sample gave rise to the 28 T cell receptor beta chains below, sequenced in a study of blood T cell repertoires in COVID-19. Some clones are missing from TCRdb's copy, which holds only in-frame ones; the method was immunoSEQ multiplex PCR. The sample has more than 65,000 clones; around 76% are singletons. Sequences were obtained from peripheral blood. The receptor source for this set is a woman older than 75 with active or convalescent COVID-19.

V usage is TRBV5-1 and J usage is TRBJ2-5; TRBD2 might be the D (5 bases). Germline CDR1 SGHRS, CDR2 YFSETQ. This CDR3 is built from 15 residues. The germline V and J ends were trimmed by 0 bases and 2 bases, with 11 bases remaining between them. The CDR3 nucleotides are TGCGCCAGCAGCTTGGCCGGAGCGGCTCAAGAGACCCAGTACTTC. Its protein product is CASSLAGAAQETQYF.

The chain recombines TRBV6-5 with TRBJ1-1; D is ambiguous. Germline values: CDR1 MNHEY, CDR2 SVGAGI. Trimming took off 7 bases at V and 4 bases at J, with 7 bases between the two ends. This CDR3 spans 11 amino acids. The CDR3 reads CASKGGTEAFF. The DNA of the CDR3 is TGTGCCAGCAAAGGAGGCACTGAAGCTTTCTTT.

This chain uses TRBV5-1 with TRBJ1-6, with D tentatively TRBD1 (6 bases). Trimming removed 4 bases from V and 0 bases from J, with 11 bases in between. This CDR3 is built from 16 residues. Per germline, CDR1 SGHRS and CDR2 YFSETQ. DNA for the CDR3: TGCGCCAGCAGCCCCCAGGGGAGCTCCTATAATTCACCCCTCCACTTT. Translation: CASSPQGSSYNSPLHF.

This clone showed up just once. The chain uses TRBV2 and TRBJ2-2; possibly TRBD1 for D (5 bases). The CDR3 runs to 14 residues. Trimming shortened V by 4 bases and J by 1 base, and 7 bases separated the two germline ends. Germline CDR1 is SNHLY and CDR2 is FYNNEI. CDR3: CASSVQGNTGELFF. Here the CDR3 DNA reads TGTGCCAGCAGTGTCCAGGGGAACACCGGGGAGCTGTTTTTT.

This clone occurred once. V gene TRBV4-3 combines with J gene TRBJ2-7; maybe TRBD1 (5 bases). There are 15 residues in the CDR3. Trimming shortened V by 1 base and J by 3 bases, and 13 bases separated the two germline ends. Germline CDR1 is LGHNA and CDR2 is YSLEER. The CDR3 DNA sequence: TGCGCCAGCAGCCAAGCCCAGGGTAACCTCTACGAGCAGTACTTC. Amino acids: CASSQAQGNLYEQYF.

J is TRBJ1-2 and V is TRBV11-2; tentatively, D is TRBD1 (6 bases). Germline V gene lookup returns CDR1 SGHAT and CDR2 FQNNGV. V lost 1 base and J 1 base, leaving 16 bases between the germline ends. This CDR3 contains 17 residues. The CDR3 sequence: CASSLARGAAFNYGYTF. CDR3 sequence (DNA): TGTGCCAGCAGCTTAGCGCGGGGGGCAGCCTTTAACTATGGCTACACCTTC.

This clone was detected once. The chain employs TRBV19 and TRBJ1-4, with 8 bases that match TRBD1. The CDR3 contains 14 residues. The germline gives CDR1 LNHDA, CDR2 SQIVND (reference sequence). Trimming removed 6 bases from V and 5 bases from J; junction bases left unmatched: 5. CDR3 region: CASSAGDRNEKLFF. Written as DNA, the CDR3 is TGTGCCAGTAGCGCCGGGGACAGGAATGAAAAACTGTTTTTT.

The CDR3 is CASSVSGQNTGELFF. In DNA form, the CDR3 reads TGTGCCAGCAGCGTTTCGGGACAGAACACCGGGGAGCTGTTTTTT. V gene TRBV9 combines with J gene TRBJ2-2; TRBD1 might be the D (6 bases). The V gene's germline CDR1 is SGDLS and CDR2 YYNGEE. This CDR3 has 15 amino acids. The ends were cut back, 2 bases at V and 1 base at J, with 9 bases in the middle.

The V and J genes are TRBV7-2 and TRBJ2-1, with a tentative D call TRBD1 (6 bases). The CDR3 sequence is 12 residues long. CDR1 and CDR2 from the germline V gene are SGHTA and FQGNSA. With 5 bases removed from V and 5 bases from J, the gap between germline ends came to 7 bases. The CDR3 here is CASSRDNNEQFF. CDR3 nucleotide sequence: TGTGCCAGCAGCCGGGACAACAATGAGCAGTTCTTC.

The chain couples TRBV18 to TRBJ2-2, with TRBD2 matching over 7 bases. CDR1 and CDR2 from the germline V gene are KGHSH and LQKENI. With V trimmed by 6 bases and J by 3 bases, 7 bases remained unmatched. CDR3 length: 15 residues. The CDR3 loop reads CASSPSGGDTGELFF. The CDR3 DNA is TGTGCCAGCTCCCCCTCGGGGGGTGACACCGGGGAGCTGTTTTTT.

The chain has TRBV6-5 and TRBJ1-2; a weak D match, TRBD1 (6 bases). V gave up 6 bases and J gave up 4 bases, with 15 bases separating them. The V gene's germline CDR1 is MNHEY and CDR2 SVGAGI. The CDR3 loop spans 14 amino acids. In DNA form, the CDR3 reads TGTGCCAGCAGCCCCCGGACAGTCCCCTATGGCTACACCTTC. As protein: CASSPRTVPYGYTF.

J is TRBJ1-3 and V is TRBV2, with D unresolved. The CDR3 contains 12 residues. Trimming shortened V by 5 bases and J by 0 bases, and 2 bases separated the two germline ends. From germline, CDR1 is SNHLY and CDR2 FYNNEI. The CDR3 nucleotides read TGTGCCAGCAGTCGCTCTGGAAACACCATATATTTT. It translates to CASSRSGNTIYF.

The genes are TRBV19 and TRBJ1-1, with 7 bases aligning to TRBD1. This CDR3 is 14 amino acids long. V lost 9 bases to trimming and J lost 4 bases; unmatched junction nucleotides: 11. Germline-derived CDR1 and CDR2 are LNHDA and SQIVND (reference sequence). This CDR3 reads CASRSDRAGTEAFF. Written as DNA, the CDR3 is TGTGCCAGCAGGTCCGACAGGGCTGGCACTGAAGCTTTCTTT.

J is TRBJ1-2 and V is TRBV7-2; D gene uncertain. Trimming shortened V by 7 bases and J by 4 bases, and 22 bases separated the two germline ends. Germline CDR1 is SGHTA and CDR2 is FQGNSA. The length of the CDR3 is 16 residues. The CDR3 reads CASNLLRTKRLYGYTF. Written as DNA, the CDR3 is TGTGCCAGCAACCTCTTAAGGACCAAGCGGCTCTATGGCTACACCTTC.

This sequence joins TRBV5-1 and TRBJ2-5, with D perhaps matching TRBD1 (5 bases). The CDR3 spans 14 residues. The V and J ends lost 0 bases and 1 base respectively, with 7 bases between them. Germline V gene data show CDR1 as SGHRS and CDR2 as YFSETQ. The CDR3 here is CASSLGTTQETQYF. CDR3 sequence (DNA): TGCGCCAGCAGCTTGGGGACAACCCAAGAGACCCAGTACTTC. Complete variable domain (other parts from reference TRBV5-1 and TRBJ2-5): KAGVTQTPRYLIKTRGQQVTLSCSPISGHRSVSWYQQTPGQGLQFLFEYFSETQRNKGNFPGRFSGRQFSNSRSEMNVSTLELGDSALYLCASSLGTTQETQYFGPGTRLLVL.

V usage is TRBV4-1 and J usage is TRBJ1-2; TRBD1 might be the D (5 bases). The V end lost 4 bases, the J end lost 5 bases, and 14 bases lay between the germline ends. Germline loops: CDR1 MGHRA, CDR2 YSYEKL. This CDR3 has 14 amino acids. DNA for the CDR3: TGCGCCAGCAGCCTACAGGAATTCGAGTATGGCTACACCTTC. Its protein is CASSLQEFEYGYTF.

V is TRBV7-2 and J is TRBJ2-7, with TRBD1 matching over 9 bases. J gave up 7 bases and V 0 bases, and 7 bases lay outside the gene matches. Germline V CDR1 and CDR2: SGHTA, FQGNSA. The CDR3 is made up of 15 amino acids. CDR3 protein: CASSLAGQGGYEQYF. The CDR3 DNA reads TGTGCCAGCAGCTTAGCGGGACAGGGAGGTTATGAGCAGTACTTC.

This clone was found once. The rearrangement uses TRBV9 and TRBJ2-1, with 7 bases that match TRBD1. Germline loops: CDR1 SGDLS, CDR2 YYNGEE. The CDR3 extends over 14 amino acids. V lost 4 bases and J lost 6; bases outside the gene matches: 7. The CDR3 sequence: CASSPSGTANEQFF. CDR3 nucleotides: TGTGCCAGCAGCCCCTCCGGGACAGCCAATGAGCAGTTCTTC.

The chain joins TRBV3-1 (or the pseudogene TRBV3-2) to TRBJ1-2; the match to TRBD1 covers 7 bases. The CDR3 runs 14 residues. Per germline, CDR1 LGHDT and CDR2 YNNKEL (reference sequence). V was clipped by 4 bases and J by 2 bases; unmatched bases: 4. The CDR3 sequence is CASSPPGGNYGYTF. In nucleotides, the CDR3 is TGTGCCAGCAGCCCTCCAGGGGGAAACTATGGCTACACCTTC.

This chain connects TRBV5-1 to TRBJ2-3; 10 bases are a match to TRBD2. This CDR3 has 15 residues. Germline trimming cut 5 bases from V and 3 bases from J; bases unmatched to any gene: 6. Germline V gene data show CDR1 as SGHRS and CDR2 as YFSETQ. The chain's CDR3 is CASRTAGGRTDTQYF. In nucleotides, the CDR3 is TGCGCCAGCAGGACAGCGGGGGGGCGGACAGATACGCAGTATTTT.

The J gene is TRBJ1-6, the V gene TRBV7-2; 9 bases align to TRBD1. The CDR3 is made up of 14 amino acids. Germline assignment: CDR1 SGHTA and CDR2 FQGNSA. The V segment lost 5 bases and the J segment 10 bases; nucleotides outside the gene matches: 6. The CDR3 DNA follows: TGTGCCAGCAGCACCCGACAGGGGGAGTCACCCCTCCACTTT. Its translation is CASSTRQGESPLHF.

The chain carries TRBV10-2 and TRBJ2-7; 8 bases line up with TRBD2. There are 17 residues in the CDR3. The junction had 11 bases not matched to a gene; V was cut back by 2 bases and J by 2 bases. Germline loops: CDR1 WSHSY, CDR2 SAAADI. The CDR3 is CASSETRGGRGTYEQYF. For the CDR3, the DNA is TGCGCCAGCAGTGAGACCCGGGGGGGGCGGGGTACCTACGAGCAGTACTTC.

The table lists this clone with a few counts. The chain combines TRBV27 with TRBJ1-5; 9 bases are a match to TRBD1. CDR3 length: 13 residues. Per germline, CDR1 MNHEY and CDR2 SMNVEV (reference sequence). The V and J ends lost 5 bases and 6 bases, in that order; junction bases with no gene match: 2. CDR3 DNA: TGTGCCAGCAGTACGGACAGGGGTCAGCCCCAGCATTTT. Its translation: CASSTDRGQPQHF.

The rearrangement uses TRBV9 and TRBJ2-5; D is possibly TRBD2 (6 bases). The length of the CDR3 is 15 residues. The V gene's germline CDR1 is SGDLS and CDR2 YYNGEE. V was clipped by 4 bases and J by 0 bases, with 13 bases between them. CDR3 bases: TGTGCCAGCAGCTCTGCGGAGGGGTACCAAGAGACCCAGTACTTC. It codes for CASSSAEGYQETQYF.

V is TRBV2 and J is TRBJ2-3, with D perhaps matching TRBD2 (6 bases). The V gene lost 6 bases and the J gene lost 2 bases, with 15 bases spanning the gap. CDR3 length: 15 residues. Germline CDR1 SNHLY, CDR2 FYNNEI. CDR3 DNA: TGTGCCAGCAGATTCGGGACTTTGCCCACAGATACGCAGTATTTT. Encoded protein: CASRFGTLPTDTQYF. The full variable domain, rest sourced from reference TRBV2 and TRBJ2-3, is EPEVTQTPSHQVTQMGQEVILRCVPISNHLYFYWYRQILGQKVEFLVSFYNNEISEKSEIFDDQFSVERPDGSNFTLKIRSTKLEDSAMYFCASRFGTLPTDTQYFGPGTRLTVL.

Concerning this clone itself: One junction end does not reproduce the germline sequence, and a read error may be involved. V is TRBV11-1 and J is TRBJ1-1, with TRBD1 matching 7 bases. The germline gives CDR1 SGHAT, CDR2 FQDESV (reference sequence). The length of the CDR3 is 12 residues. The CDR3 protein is CASSLDRAGAFF. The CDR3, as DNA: TGTGCCAGCAGTTTAGACAGGGCAGGCGCTTTCTTT.

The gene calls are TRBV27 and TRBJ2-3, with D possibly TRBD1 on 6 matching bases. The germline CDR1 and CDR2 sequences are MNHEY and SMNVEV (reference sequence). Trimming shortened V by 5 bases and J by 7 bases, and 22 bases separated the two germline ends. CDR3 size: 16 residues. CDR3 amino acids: CASSPDLTGLPYTQYF. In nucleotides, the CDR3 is TGTGCCAGCAGTCCGGACCTGACAGGCCTCCCCTATACGCAGTATTTT.

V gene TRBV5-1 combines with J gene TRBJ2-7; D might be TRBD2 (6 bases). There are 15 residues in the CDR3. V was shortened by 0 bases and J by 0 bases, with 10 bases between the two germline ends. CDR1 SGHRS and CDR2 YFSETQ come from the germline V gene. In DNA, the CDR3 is TGCGCCAGCAGCTTGGCGGCGGGATTCTCCTACGAGCAGTACTTC. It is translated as CASSLAAGFSYEQYF.